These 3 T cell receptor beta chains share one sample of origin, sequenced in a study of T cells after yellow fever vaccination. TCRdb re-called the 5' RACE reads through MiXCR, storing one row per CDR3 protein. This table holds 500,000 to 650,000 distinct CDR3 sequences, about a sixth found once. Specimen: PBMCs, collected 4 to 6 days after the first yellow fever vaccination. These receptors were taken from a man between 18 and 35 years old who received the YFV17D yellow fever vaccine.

CDR3 loop: CASSLDQGTGFYNEQFF. CDR3 DNA sequence: TGCGCCAGCAGCTTGGACCAGGGGACAGGGTTCTACAATGAGCAGTTCTTC. This chain joins TRBV5-1 and TRBJ2-1; 9 bases are a match to TRBD1. There are 17 residues in the CDR3. The V gene's germline CDR1 is SGHRS and CDR2 YFSETQ. Losses at the gene ends were 0 bases for V and 3 bases for J; bases not matched to a gene: 7.

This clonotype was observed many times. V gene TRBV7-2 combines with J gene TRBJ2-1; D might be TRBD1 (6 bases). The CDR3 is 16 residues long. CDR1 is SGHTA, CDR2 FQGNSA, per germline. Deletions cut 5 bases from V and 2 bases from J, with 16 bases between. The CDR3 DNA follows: TGTGCCAGCAGCCCTCGACGGACAGACCCCTACAATGAGCAGTTCTTC. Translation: CASSPRRTDPYNEQFF. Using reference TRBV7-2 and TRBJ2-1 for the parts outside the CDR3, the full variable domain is GAGVSQSPSNKVTEKGKDVELRCDPISGHTALYWYRQSLGQGLEFLIYFQGNSAPDKSGLPSDRFSAERTGGSVSTLTIQRTQQEDSAVYLCASSPRRTDPYNEQFFGPGTRLTVL.

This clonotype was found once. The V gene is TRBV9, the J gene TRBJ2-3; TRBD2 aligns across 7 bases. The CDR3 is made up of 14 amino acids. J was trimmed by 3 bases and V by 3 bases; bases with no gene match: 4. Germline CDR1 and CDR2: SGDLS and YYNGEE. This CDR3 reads CASSGLAPTDTQYF. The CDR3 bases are TGTGCCAGCAGCGGACTAGCCCCAACAGATACGCAGTATTTT.